Listed here are 23 T cell receptor beta chains from one sample, sequenced in a study of blood T cell repertoires in COVID-19. Libraries were prepared by immunoSEQ multiplex PCR; TCRdb keeps only in-frame clonotypes and omits some of them. The data contain 140,000 to 150,000 clones, about 89% of them singletons. Sample: PBMCs or T cells enriched from blood (not recorded which). Receptors originate from a man aged 55-75 years who had recovered from COVID-19.

The rearrangement links TRBV7-2 to TRBJ1-6; 7 bases align to TRBD1. Germline loops: CDR1 SGHTA, CDR2 FQGNSA. CDR3 length: 14 residues. The V segment lost 5 bases and the J segment 13 bases; nucleotides outside the gene matches: 11. The CDR3 sequence: CASSVDREYLPLHF. CDR3 DNA: TGTGCCAGCAGCGTCGACAGGGAATATTTGCCCCTCCACTTT.

The rearrangement links TRBV7-8 to TRBJ2-4, with a possible D match to TRBD1 (7 bases). Germline loops: CDR1 SGHVS, CDR2 FQNEAQ. V gave up 4 bases and J gave up 2 bases, with 12 bases separating them. The CDR3 loop spans 15 amino acids. CDR3 residues: CASSSAGQTKNIQYF. CDR3 coding DNA: TGTGCCAGCAGCTCGGCGGGACAGACCAAAAACATTCAGTACTTC. The complete variable domain, with remaining parts taken from reference TRBV7-8 and TRBJ2-4, reads GAGVSQSPRYKVAKRGQDVALRCDPISGHVSLFWYQQALGQGPEFLTYFQNEAQLDKSGLPSDRFFAERPEGSVSTLKIQRTQQEDSAVYLCASSSAGQTKNIQYFGAGTRLSVL.

The CDR3 loop is CSVVGTGGMNTEAFF. The CDR3 DNA follows: TGCAGCGTTGTCGGGACAGGGGGCATGAACACTGAAGCTTTCTTT. The chain links TRBV29-1 to TRBJ1-1; 12 nucleotides match TRBD1. The V segment lost 4 bases and the J segment 0 bases; nucleotides outside the gene matches: 3. Germline V lookup: CDR1 SQVTM, CDR2 ANQGSEA. CDR3 length: 15 amino acids.

The count of this clone is one. The gene calls are TRBV2 and TRBJ1-1; 9 bases agree with TRBD1. The CDR3 runs to 13 residues. Per germline, CDR1 SNHLY and CDR2 FYNNEI. V lost 5 bases, J lost 5 bases, and 3 bases stayed unmatched. CDR3 region: CASSPDRGTEAFF. The CDR3 DNA reads as TGTGCCAGCAGTCCTGACAGGGGGACTGAAGCTTTCTTT.

This clone was seen more than once but under ten times. The chain uses TRBV5-6 and TRBJ1-5; 8 bases fit TRBD1. The CDR3 has 17 residues. Trimming took 4 bases from V and 5 from J; bases not matched to a gene: 14. CDR1 and CDR2 from the germline V gene are SGHDT and YYEEEE. CDR3 nucleotides: TGTGCCAGCAGCCCTGGACCGGGACAGGCGTTGTATCAGCCCCAGCATTTT. It specifies CASSPGPGQALYQPQHF.

This chain connects TRBV5-4 to TRBJ1-1; D possibly corresponds to TRBD1 (5 bases). CDR3 length equals 14 residues. Deletions cut 0 bases from V and 4 bases from J, with 10 bases between. Per germline, CDR1 SGHNT and CDR2 YYREEE (reference sequence). CDR3 nucleotides: TGTGCCAGCAGCTTGGGGCAGGGAACCACTGAAGCTTTCTTT. It translates to CASSLGQGTTEAFF.

This rearrangement joins TRBV20-1 to TRBJ1-2, with a weak D call TRBD1 (6 bases). The germline V gene encodes CDR1 DFQATT and CDR2 SNEGSKA (reference sequence). The CDR3 is made up of 15 amino acids. V lost 5 bases and J 5 bases, leaving 21 bases between the germline ends. CDR3 in amino acids: CSARVAGVLSYGYTF. CDR3 DNA: TGCAGTGCTCGTGTAGCAGGGGTGTTATCGTATGGCTACACCTTC.

The chain carries TRBV5-8 and TRBJ1-3; TRBD1 matches 7 bases. In germline, CDR1 is SGHTS, CDR2 YDEGEE. The CDR3 is 16 residues long. The ends lost 4 bases at V and 0 bases at J; junction bases unmatched: 7. DNA for the CDR3: TGTGCCAGCAGCACGGGACAGTCTGACTCTGGAAACACCATATATTTT. Translated: CASSTGQSDSGNTIYF. Full variable domain (rest looked up from reference TRBV5-8 and TRBJ1-3): EAGVTQSPTHLIKTRGQQATLRCSPISGHTSVYWYQQALGLGLQFLLWYDEGEERNRGNFPPRFSGRQFPNYSSELNVNALELEDSALYLCASSTGQSDSGNTIYFGEGSWLTVV.

This sequence joins TRBV7-8 and TRBJ2-7, with no clear D. V shed 0 bases and J shed 1 base, with 4 bases lying between them. CDR1 is SGHVS and CDR2 is FQNEAQ in the germline V gene. This CDR3 region has 13 residues. The CDR3 nucleotides read TGTGCCAGCAGCTTAGCCGTATCCTACGAGCAGTACTTC. It yields the protein CASSLAVSYEQYF.

V gene TRBV6-5 combines with J gene TRBJ2-2; D perhaps matches TRBD1 (6 bases). V was shortened by 6 bases and J by 1 base, with 12 bases between the two germline ends. Germline CDR1 is MNHEY and CDR2 is SVGAGI. The CDR3 runs to 15 residues. For the CDR3, the DNA is TGTGCCAGCAGAAGGGGGACGATGAACACCGGGGAGCTGTTTTTT. Its translation is CASRRGTMNTGELFF.

The rearrangement joins TRBV7-8 to TRBJ1-1, with a possible D match to TRBD1 (5 bases). Germline V CDR1 and CDR2: SGHVS, FQNEAQ. There are 15 residues in the CDR3. The ends were cut back, 5 bases at V and 3 bases at J, with 16 bases in the middle. The CDR3 reads CASSTRAGRHTEAFF. For the CDR3, the DNA is TGTGCCAGCAGCACGCGTGCAGGGAGGCACACTGAAGCTTTCTTT.

V is TRBV20-1 and J is TRBJ2-1, with TRBD1 identical over 9 bases. The V gene's germline CDR1 is DFQATT and CDR2 SNEGSKA (reference sequence). V shed 3 bases and J 7 bases; nucleotides not matched to a gene: 10. The CDR3 sequence is 15 residues long. The CDR3 sequence: CSASVAGTGRNEQFF. As DNA, the CDR3 is TGCAGTGCTAGTGTGGCTGGGACAGGGCGGAATGAGCAGTTCTTC.

V and J are TRBV27 and TRBJ2-2; possible D gene TRBD1, 5 bases. V dropped 5 bases and J dropped 4 bases, with 11 bases sitting between them. The CDR3 is 14 residues long. Germline V gene sequence: CDR1 MNHEY, CDR2 SMNVEV (reference sequence). As DNA, the CDR3 is TGTGCCAGCAGTAAGGGGCGCGGCACCGGGGAGCTGTTTTTT. This gives the protein CASSKGRGTGELFF.

The J gene is TRBJ1-3, the V gene TRBV3-1 (or the pseudogene TRBV3-2); D remains ambiguous. CDR1 is LGHDT and CDR2 is YNNKEL in the germline V gene (reference sequence). The CDR3 is 15 residues long. V was clipped by 4 bases and J by 0 bases, with 10 bases between them. The CDR3, as DNA: TGTGCCAGCAGCCGCCCAAGGAGCTCTGGAAACACCATATATTTT. This translates into CASSRPRSSGNTIYF.

The J gene is TRBJ2-3, the V gene TRBV7-8, with D possibly matching TRBD2 (5 bases). The ends were cut back, 2 bases at V and 6 bases at J, with 9 bases in the middle. Germline assignment: CDR1 SGHVS and CDR2 FQNEAQ. The CDR3 contains 13 residues. The CDR3 reads CASSLQSGDTQYF. DNA for the CDR3: TGTGCCAGCAGCTTACAGTCGGGGGATACGCAGTATTTT.

This chain joins TRBV29-1 and TRBJ2-5, with D maybe TRBD2 (6 bases). The CDR3 runs 12 residues. Trimming stripped 7 bases from V and 1 base from J, with 10 bases between. CDR1 and CDR2 (germline): SQVTM, ANQGSEA. The CDR3 here is CSGWRAQETQYF. Here the CDR3 DNA reads TGCAGCGGCTGGAGGGCCCAAGAGACCCAGTACTTC.

The chain combines TRBV24-1 with TRBJ2-7; 9 nucleotides line up with TRBD2. There are 16 residues in the CDR3. The V gene end was trimmed by 0 bases and the J gene end by 6 bases; junction bases not matched to a gene: 8. Germline CDR1 and CDR2: KGHDR and SFDVKD. CDR3 protein: CATSDLRVAGEFEQYF. CDR3 sequence (DNA): TGTGCCACCAGTGATTTGAGGGTAGCGGGAGAGTTCGAGCAGTACTTC.

The chain combines TRBV20-1 with TRBJ2-7; maybe TRBD1 (6 bases). The CDR3 is 13 residues long. The V gene's germline CDR1 is DFQATT and CDR2 SNEGSKA (reference sequence). V shed 3 bases and J shed 2 bases, with 11 bases lying between them. CDR3 sequence: CSASKGDTYEQYF. The CDR3 nucleotides read TGCAGTGCTAGTAAAGGGGACACCTACGAGCAGTACTTC.

The chain carries TRBV5-5 and TRBJ1-2, with D perhaps TRBD1 (5 bases). This CDR3 contains 15 residues. Trimming took off 0 bases at V and 6 bases at J, with 15 bases between the two ends. Germline lookup yields CDR1 SGHKS and CDR2 YYEKEE (reference sequence). CDR3 in amino acids: CASSLASRVENGYTF. The CDR3 DNA sequence: TGTGCCAGCAGCTTGGCAAGCAGGGTGGAGAATGGCTACACCTTC.

This chain joins TRBV5-1 and TRBJ2-3; the match to TRBD2 covers 9 bases. Germline CDR1 and CDR2: SGHRS and YFSETQ. V shed 5 bases and J 5 bases; nucleotides not matched to a gene: 6. The CDR3 is 14 amino acids. CDR3 nucleotides: TGCGCCAGCAGTCGACTAGCGGCTGGAGATACGCAGTATTTT. It encodes CASSRLAAGDTQYF.

A few counts support this clone. This chain uses TRBV11-2 with TRBJ2-2; no definite D call. CDR1 and CDR2 (germline): SGHAT, FQNNGV. V was clipped by 3 bases and J by 5 bases, with 7 bases between them. CDR3 length: 13 residues. The CDR3 sequence: CASSFTRTGELFF. The CDR3 region has the DNA TGTGCCAGCAGCTTTACGAGGACCGGGGAGCTGTTTTTT.

This clone came up once. This chain connects TRBV11-3 to TRBJ2-7; a possible D gene is TRBD1 (5 bases). Germline V CDR1 and CDR2: SGHNT, YENEEA. Trimming removed 5 bases at V and 4 bases at J, with 15 bases between. This CDR3 spans 14 amino acids. The DNA for the CDR3 is TGTGCCAGCAGCCACTCCAGGGATTCGTACGAGCAGTACTTC. Translating gives CASSHSRDSYEQYF.

The CDR3 DNA reads TGCGCCAGCAGCTCGGGACAGGGAAATCAGCCCCAGCATTTT. This translates into CASSSGQGNQPQHF. The chain is built from TRBV5-1 and TRBJ1-5; 9 nucleotides match TRBD1. Germline loops: CDR1 SGHRS, CDR2 YFSETQ. The CDR3 covers 14 residues. Trimming at V came to 3 bases and at J to 4 bases, leaving 2 bases not matched to a gene.